This T cell receptor (beta chain) was sequenced in a study of CD8+CD57+ T cells in acquired aplastic anemia. As for the study in general: The sorted CD4+ and CD8+ cells yielded an average roughly 3 ug of DNA.

CDR3 and TCR beta VDJ profiling relied on a genomic DNA template. TCRdb re-called the reads through MiXCR, storing one row per CDR3 protein. This sample yields 200,000 to 250,000 distinct CDR3 sequences, of which 34% are seen a single time; 0.9% to 1.2% belongs to the top ten. This clonotype appeared many times. Antigen unknown. Notes on the study in general: Shared by patients and controls, 25 to 30 CD8+ CDR3s were abundant in patients. The study found no significant CD8+ Simpson's diversity difference between patients and controls.

The CDR3 sequence is 15 residues long. CDR1 is SGDLS, CDR2 YYNGEE, per germline. Trimming left V 0 bases short and J 1 base short, with 11 bases between. Sequenced input: sorted CD4+, CD8+, or CD8+CD57+ T cells (not recorded which) from PBMCs. The V call is TRBV9, the J call TRBJ2-7, with D possibly matching TRBD2 (5 bases). The source of this sequence is a human donor in good health, serving as a control. The CDR3 reads CASSVGVAGSYEQYF. CDR3 DNA sequence: TGTGCCAGCAGCGTAGGGGTTGCGGGTTCCTACGAGCAGTACTTC.